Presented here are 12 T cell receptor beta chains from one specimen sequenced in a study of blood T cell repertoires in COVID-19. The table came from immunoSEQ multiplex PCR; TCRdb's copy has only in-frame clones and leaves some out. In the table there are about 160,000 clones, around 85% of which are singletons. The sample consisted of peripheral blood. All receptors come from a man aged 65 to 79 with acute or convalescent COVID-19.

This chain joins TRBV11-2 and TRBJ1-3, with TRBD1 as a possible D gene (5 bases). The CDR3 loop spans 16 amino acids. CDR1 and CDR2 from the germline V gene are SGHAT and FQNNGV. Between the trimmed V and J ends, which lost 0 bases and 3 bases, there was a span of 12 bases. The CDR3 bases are TGTGCCAGCAGCTTAGATTCATGGCAGGGTGGAAACACCATATATTTT. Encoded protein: CASSLDSWQGGNTIYF.

CDR3 sequence (DNA): TGTGCCAGCAGCCAAGAATCCGGGACAGGGGCGAGAGAGACCCAGTACTTC. This translates into CASSQESGTGARETQYF. The gene calls are TRBV3-1 (or the pseudogene TRBV3-2) and TRBJ2-5, with 10 bases that match TRBD1. V lost 0 bases, J lost 4 bases, and 8 bases stayed unmatched. Germline V gene sequence: CDR1 LGHDT, CDR2 YNNKEL (reference sequence). This CDR3 is 17 amino acids long.

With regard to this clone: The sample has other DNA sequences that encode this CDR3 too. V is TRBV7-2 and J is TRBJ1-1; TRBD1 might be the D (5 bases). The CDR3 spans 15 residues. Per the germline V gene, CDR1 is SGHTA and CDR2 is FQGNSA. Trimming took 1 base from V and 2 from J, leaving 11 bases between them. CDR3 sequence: CASSLGGHSNTEAFF. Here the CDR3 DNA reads TGTGCCAGCAGCTTAGGAGGACACTCCAACACTGAAGCTTTCTTT.

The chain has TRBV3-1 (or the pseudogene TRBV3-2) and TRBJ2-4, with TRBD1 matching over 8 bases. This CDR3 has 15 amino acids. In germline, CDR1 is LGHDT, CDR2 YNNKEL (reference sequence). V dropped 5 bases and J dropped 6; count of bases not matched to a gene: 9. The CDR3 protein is CASSSGRGLGNIQYF. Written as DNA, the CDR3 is TGTGCCAGCAGCTCGGGCAGGGGGCTTGGAAACATTCAGTACTTC.

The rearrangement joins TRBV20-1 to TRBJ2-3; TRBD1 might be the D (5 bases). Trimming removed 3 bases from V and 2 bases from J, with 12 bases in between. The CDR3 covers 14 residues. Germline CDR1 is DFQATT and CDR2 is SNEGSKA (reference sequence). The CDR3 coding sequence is TGCAGTGCTAGTAGGGGCGGTACCACAGATACGCAGTATTTT. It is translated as CSASRGGTTDTQYF.

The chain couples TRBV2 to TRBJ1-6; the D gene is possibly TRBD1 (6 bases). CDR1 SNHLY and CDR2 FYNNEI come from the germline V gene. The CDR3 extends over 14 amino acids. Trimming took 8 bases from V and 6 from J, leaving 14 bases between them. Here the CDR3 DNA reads TGTGCCAGCGGCGGACAGCTACCTAATTCACCCCTCCACTTT. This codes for CASGGQLPNSPLHF.

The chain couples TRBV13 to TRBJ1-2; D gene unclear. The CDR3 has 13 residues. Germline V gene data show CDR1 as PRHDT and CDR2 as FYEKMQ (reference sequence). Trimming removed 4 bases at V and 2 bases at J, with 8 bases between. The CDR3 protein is CASSSTGNYGYTF. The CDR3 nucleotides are TGTGCCAGCAGCTCGACTGGGAACTATGGCTACACCTTC. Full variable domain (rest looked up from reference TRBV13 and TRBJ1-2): AAGVIQSPRHLIKEKRETATLKCYPIPRHDTVYWYQQGPGQDPQFLISFYEKMQSDKGSIPDRFSAQQFSDYHSELNMSSLELGDSALYFCASSSTGNYGYTFGSGTRLTVV.

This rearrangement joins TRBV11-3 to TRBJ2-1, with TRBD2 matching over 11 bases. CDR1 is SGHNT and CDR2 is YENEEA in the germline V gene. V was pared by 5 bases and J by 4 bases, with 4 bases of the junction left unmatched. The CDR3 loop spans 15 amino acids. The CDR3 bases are TGTGCCAGCAGCCAGACTAGCGGGGTGTACAATGAGCAGTTCTTC. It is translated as CASSQTSGVYNEQFF.

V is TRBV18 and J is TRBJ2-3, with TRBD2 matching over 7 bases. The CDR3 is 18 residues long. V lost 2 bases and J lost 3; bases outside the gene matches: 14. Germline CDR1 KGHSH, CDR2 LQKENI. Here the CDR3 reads CASSPTQGAGKGTDTQYF. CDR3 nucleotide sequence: TGTGCCAGCTCACCAACCCAGGGAGCGGGGAAGGGAACAGATACGCAGTATTTT. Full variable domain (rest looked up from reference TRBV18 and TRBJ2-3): NAGVMQNPRHLVRRRGQEARLRCSPMKGHSHVYWYRQLPEEGLKFMVYLQKENIIDESGMPKERFSAEFPKEGPSILRIQQVVRGDSAAYFCASSPTQGAGKGTDTQYFGPGTRLTVL.

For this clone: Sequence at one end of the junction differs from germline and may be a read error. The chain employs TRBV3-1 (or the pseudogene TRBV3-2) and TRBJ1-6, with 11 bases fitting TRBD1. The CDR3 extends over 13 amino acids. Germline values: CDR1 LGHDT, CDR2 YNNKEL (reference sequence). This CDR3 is CASSQSGQGALFF. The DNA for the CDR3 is TGTGCCAGCAGCCAATCAGGACAGGGGGCGCTTTTTTTC.

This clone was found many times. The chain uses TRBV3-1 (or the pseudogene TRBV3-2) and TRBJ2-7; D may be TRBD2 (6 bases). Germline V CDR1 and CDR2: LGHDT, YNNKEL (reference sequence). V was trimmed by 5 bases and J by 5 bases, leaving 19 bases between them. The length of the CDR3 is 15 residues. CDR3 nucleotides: TGTGCCAGCAGCGGACGGGACTGGGGCTCGCACGAGCAGTACTTC. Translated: CASSGRDWGSHEQYF.

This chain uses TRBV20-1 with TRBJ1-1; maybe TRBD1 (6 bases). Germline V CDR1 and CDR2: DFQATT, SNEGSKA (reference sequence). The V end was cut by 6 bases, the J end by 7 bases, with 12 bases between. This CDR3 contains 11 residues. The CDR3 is CSADPGVEAFF. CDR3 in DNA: TGCAGTGCGGACCCAGGGGTTGAAGCTTTCTTT.